The 21 T cell receptor beta chains in this list originate from one sample, sequenced in a study of blood T cells in healthy people across ages. Alongside a J-beta primer mix, a sample-barcoded 5' primer served in a second PCR lasting roughly 6 to 11 cycles. One entry per CDR3 protein results from TCRdb running MiXCR on the 5' RACE reads. Altogether over 700,000 distinct CDR3 sequences are present, 25% being singletons, with the ten largest covering more than 8%. The same sample was also studied in work on T cells of mothers and their children.

Sequencing was performed on blood. All receptors come from a boy aged 10-17 years in good health.

This clonotype was seen only a few times. The chain employs TRBV29-1 and TRBJ1-2; 8 bases map to TRBD1. This CDR3 is built from 15 residues. The J segment lost 5 bases and the V segment lost 0 bases, leaving 8 bases of the junction unmatched. The germline V gene has CDR1 SQVTM and CDR2 ANQGSEA. The DNA for the CDR3 is TGCAGCGTTGAAGAAGGACTGACAGGGGCTTATGGCTACACCTTC. Encoded protein: CSVEEGLTGAYGYTF. The whole variable domain, remainder taken from reference TRBV29-1 and TRBJ1-2, is SAVISQKPSRDICQRGTSLTIQCQVDSQVTMMFWYRQQPGQSLTLIATANQGSEATYESGFVIDKFPISRPNLTFSTLTVSNMSPEDSSIYLCSVEEGLTGAYGYTFGSGTRLTVV.

This clonotype was seen a handful of times. The chain recombines TRBV20-1 with TRBJ2-5; TRBD2 agrees at 14 bases. The DNA end is more similar to TRBJ2-1, so the J call may be wrong. Germline values: CDR1 DFQATT, CDR2 SNEGSKA (reference sequence). The CDR3 totals 14 residues. The CDR3 nucleotides are TGCAGTGCTCTGCCGGGACTAGCGGGGGAAGAGCAGTTCTTC. This codes for CSALPGLAGEEQFF.

This clonotype was observed a few times. One junction end does not reproduce the germline sequence, and a read error may be involved. This chain joins TRBV7-8 and TRBJ2-5; no clear D gene. The J call may be incorrect, as the DNA end agrees better with TRBJ2-1. The CDR3 sequence is 17 residues long. The germline V gene encodes CDR1 SGHVS and CDR2 FQNEAQ. The CDR3 region has the DNA TGTGCCACCAGCCCCCTCCGAGGTGGGCGCCTCGGAGATGAGCAGTTCTTC. Protein product: CATSPLRGGRLGDEQFF.

This chain uses TRBV20-1 with TRBJ1-5; D gene uncertain. Germline assignment: CDR1 DFQATT and CDR2 SNEGSKA (reference sequence). V lost 3 bases and J lost 3, with 6 bases in between. The CDR3 totals 12 residues. The CDR3 DNA reads as TGCAGTGCTAGCCCCTCCAATCAGCCCCAGCATTTT. It translates to CSASPSNQPQHF.

This clonotype was detected only a few times. The chain uses TRBV7-3 and TRBJ2-3; D is possibly TRBD1 (5 bases). In germline, CDR1 is SGHTA, CDR2 FQGTGA. The CDR3 has 17 amino acids. Trimming removed 3 bases from V and 6 bases from J, with 22 bases in between. The DNA for the CDR3 is TGTGCCAGCAGCTTGAGTTCGCAGGGTGGAACATCGGATACGCAGTATTTT. Its protein is CASSLSSQGGTSDTQYF.

The V gene is TRBV10-1, the J gene TRBJ1-2; D is unresolved. V was pared by 3 bases and J by 4 bases, with 9 bases between. The CDR3 is made up of 13 amino acids. Germline values: CDR1 WNHNN, CDR2 SYGVQD (reference sequence). CDR3 nucleotides: TGCGCCAGCAGTGACGGGGAGGGCTATGGCTACACCTTC. This translates into CASSDGEGYGYTF.

This clonotype was recorded a few times. The chain joins TRBV5-1 to TRBJ2-5, with TRBD2 as a possible D gene (6 bases). The germline V and J ends were trimmed by 5 bases and 1 base, with 15 bases remaining between them. Germline-derived CDR1 and CDR2 are SGHRS and YFSETQ. The CDR3 is 15 residues long. CDR3 nucleotide sequence: TGCGCCAGCAGGCGCGGGACTGCGCCCCAAGAGACCCAGTACTTC. This sequence encodes CASRRGTAPQETQYF. Variable domain in full (rest from reference TRBV5-1 and TRBJ2-5): KAGVTQTPRYLIKTRGQQVTLSCSPISGHRSVSWYQQTPGQGLQFLFEYFSETQRNKGNFPGRFSGRQFSNSRSEMNVSTLELGDSALYLCASRRGTAPQETQYFGPGTRLLVL.

V and J are TRBV7-6 and TRBJ1-1, with D tentatively TRBD1 (6 bases). The CDR3 loop spans 19 amino acids. Germline V lookup: CDR1 SGHVS, CDR2 FNYEAQ. The germline V and J ends were trimmed by 5 bases and 1 base, with 26 bases remaining between them. The CDR3 DNA reads as TGTGCCAGCAGCCCACTCGGACAGATTTTTCCTACTACGAACACTGAAGCTTTCTTT. Translation gives CASSPLGQIFPTTNTEAFF.

The chain links TRBV7-9 to TRBJ1-5; D is perhaps TRBD1 (5 bases). Trimming shortened V by 4 bases and J by 7 bases, and 14 bases separated the two germline ends. CDR3 length equals 14 residues. The germline CDR1 and CDR2 sequences are SEHNR and FQNEAQ (reference sequence). CDR3 sequence reads: CASSYPRVYQPQHF. The DNA for the CDR3 is TGTGCCAGCAGCTATCCCAGGGTATACCAGCCCCAGCATTTT. Looking up the rest from reference TRBV7-9 and TRBJ1-5 gives the full variable domain: DTGVSQNPRHKITKRGQNVTFRCDPISEHNRLYWYRQTLGQGPEFLTYFQNEAQLEKSRLLSDRFSAERPKGSFSTLEIQRTEQGDSAMYLCASSYPRVYQPQHFGDGTRLSIL.

There are a few counts of this clonotype. CDR3 loop: CASSLSNIQYF. The DNA for the CDR3 is TGTGCCAGCAGCCTATCAAACATTCAGTACTTC. The V call is TRBV11-2, the J call TRBJ2-4; D ambiguous. This CDR3 has 11 residues. The V end was cut by 5 bases, the J end by 6 bases, with 5 bases between. Germline V gives CDR1 SGHAT, CDR2 FQNNGV.

The sample holds one count of this clonotype. The rearrangement links TRBV7-9 to TRBJ1-1; D uncertain. The germline gives CDR1 SEHNR, CDR2 FQNEAQ (reference sequence). V was clipped by 1 base and J by 8 bases, with 20 bases between them. This CDR3 has 16 residues. The CDR3 coding sequence is TGTGCCAGCAGCTTAGTTTATGGGCCTTCTGGTACCGAAGCTTTCTTT. It translates to CASSLVYGPSGTEAFF.

Note on this clonotype: The junction and the germline gene differ at one end; a read error may be behind it. The rearrangement links TRBV7-9 to TRBJ2-5; D gene unclear. TRBJ2-1 explains the end of the DNA better; the J call may be wrong. The CDR3 spans 17 residues. Germline CDR1 reads SEHNR; CDR2 reads FQNEAQ (reference sequence). Here the CDR3 reads CASSLFSLVDSYNKQFF. CDR3 DNA: TGTGCCAGCAGCTTGTTTTCACTTGTCGATTCATACAATAAGCAGTTCTTC.

The V call is TRBV20-1, the J call TRBJ2-5; tentative D call: TRBD2 (5 bases). V was pared by 6 bases and J by 5 bases, with 16 bases between. CDR3 length: 13 residues. CDR1 and CDR2 from the germline V gene are DFQATT and SNEGSKA (reference sequence). The CDR3 spells CSAGSSGGETQYF. CDR3 sequence (DNA): TGCAGTGCAGGCTCCTCCGGCGGGGAGACCCAGTACTTC.

The rearrangement uses TRBV2 and TRBJ2-7; 9 bases align to TRBD1. Germline V gene lookup returns CDR1 SNHLY and CDR2 FYNNEI. The length of the CDR3 is 13 residues. V lost 7 bases to trimming and J lost 2 bases; unmatched junction nucleotides: 3. The CDR3 is CASIGDRAYEQYF. Written as DNA, the CDR3 is TGTGCCAGCATTGGGGACAGGGCCTACGAGCAGTACTTC.

In its sample, this clonotype was seen a few times. The V and J genes are TRBV10-3 and TRBJ1-5; D is unresolved. Germline V gives CDR1 ENHRY, CDR2 SYGVKD. V lost 3 bases to trimming and J lost 3 bases, with 9 bases between them. This CDR3 is 14 amino acids long. The CDR3 sequence is CAISEPGSNQPQHF. DNA of the CDR3: TGTGCCATCAGTGAACCGGGCTCCAATCAGCCCCAGCATTTT.

V gene TRBV20-1 combines with J gene TRBJ2-5; the match to TRBD2 covers 11 bases. The CDR3 spans 14 residues. J gave up 3 bases and V 6 bases, and 6 bases lay outside the gene matches. From germline, CDR1 is DFQATT and CDR2 SNEGSKA (reference sequence). CDR3 DNA: TGCAGTGCCGGTACGACTAGCGGGAAAGAGACCCAGTACTTC. Residues: CSAGTTSGKETQYF.

This clonotype was seen only a few times. The rearrangement uses TRBV6-1 and TRBJ1-2; D call uncertain. This CDR3 comprises 15 residues. V lost 8 bases, J lost 3 bases, and 19 bases lay in between. The germline V gene has CDR1 MNHNS and CDR2 SASEGT. CDR3 in amino acids: CASVPLNEGHYGYTF. DNA of the CDR3: TGTGCCAGCGTGCCGCTTAACGAGGGTCACTATGGCTACACCTTC.

The chain is built from TRBV18 and TRBJ2-5, with D possibly TRBD1 on 6 matching bases. Judging by the DNA end, TRBJ2-7 fits better; the J call may be wrong. This CDR3 has 15 residues. Per germline, CDR1 KGHSH and CDR2 LQKENI. This chain's CDR3 is CASSPNEQGTYEQYF. The CDR3 coding sequence is TGTGCCAGCTCACCCAACGAACAGGGAACCTACGAGCAGTACTTC.

This chain connects TRBV4-1 to TRBJ1-5; D call uncertain. Germline CDR1 and CDR2: MGHRA and YSYEKL. V lost 1 base and J lost 6, with 7 bases in between. The CDR3 spans 13 residues. CDR3 nucleotides: TGCGCCAGCAGCCAAGGAGGGAGTCAGCCCCAGCATTTT. Translated, it gives CASSQGGSQPQHF.

CDR3 residues: CSAWPLDRGMGTQYF. The CDR3 nucleotides read TGCAGTGCTTGGCCTCTGGACAGGGGCATGGGTACGCAGTATTTT. V and J are TRBV20-1 and TRBJ2-3, with TRBD1 matching 9 bases. The V gene's germline CDR1 is DFQATT and CDR2 SNEGSKA (reference sequence). The CDR3 covers 15 residues. The trim removed 5 bases at V and 8 bases at J, leaving 14 bases unmatched.

The V gene is TRBV6-4, the J gene TRBJ2-1; 9 bases are a match to TRBD2. With V trimmed by 4 bases and J by 7 bases, 5 bases remained unmatched. The CDR3 is 14 residues long. Per germline, CDR1 MRHNA and CDR2 SNTAGT. The CDR3: CASSVETSGNEQFF. The CDR3 DNA is TGTGCCAGCAGTGTTGAGACTAGCGGTAATGAGCAGTTCTTC.